The entry that follows covers one T cell receptor beta chain sequence. The data derive from a study of cytotoxic CD8 clonotypes in ibrutinib-treated CLL. Genomic DNA for TCR beta libraries, roughly 2 micrograms, came from cryopreserved PBMCs. V lost 4 bases, J lost 6 bases, and 14 bases lay in between. This CDR3 has 14 residues. CDR1 is SGHRS, CDR2 YFSETQ, per germline. TCRdb's table, derived via immunoSEQ multiplex PCR, lists solely in-frame clones and lacks some. The data hold about 200,000 clones, with around three quarters observed a single time. The sample here was PBMCs, taken after 24 months of ibrutinib treatment. This clonotype was sampled from a human donor with chronic lymphocytic leukemia. The genes are TRBV5-1 and TRBJ1-3; TRBD1 is a possible D gene (5 bases). The CDR3 here is CASSPGDGLNTIYF. The CDR3, as DNA: TGCGCCAGCAGCCCGGGGGACGGACTAAACACCATATATTTT.